This T cell receptor beta chain appears in the sequencing data of a study of OX40 agonist ivuxolimab in advanced cancers. This clone was recorded once. Data came from immunoSEQ multiplex PCR; TCRdb stores just in-frame clones and leaves some out. The sample holds under 25,000 clones, roughly 84% seen once. The sample was CD4+ or CD8+ T cells sorted from blood, taken in a trial of the OX40 agonist ivuxolimab. The origin of this receptor is an adult with an advanced solid tumor such as melanoma, head and neck, liver or kidney cancer.

CDR3 loop: CASRLGDEQFF. Here the CDR3 DNA reads TGTGCCAGTCGTTTAGGGGATGAGCAGTTCTTC. The rearrangement links TRBV19 to TRBJ2-1, with a weak D call TRBD1 (5 bases). The CDR3 spans 11 residues. CDR1 LNHDA and CDR2 SQIVND come from the germline V gene (reference sequence). V was pared by 8 bases and J by 8 bases, with 10 bases between. The full variable domain, its missing parts supplied by reference TRBV19 and TRBJ2-1, is DGGITQSPKYLFRKEGQNVTLSCEQNLNHDAMYWYRQDPGQGLRLIYYSQIVNDFQKGDIAEGYSVSREKKESFPLTVTSAQKNPTAFYLCASRLGDEQFFGPGTRLTVL.